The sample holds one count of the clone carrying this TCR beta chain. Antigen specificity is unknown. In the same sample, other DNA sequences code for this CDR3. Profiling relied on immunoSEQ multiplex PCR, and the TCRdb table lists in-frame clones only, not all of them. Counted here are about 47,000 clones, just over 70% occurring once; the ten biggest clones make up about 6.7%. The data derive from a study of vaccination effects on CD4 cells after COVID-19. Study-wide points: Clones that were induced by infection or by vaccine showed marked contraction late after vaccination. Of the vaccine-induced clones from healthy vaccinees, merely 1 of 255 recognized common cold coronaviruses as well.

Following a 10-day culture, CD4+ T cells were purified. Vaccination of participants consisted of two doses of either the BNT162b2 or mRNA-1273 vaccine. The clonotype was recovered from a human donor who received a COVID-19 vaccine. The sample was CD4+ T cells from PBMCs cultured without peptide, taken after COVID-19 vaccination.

The CDR3 sequence is CASLSAATGRTEAFF. The CDR3 DNA sequence: TGTGCTAGCTTATCCGCAGCTACAGGGCGCACTGAAGCTTTCTTT. The chain couples TRBV2 to TRBJ1-1; D perhaps matches TRBD1 (6 bases). The length of the CDR3 is 15 residues. The germline V gene encodes CDR1 SNHLY and CDR2 FYNNEI.